This paragraph covers one T cell receptor beta chain sequence. Sequenced by immunoSEQ multiplex PCR; TCRdb stores in-frame clones only, minus some. Of about 40,000 clones listed, more than 85% are singletons. V lost 1 base and J lost 3; bases outside the gene matches: 6. This CDR3 region has 16 residues. Germline CDR1 is SNHLY and CDR2 is FYNNEI. This specimen belongs to a study of T cell changes during pregnancy in multiple sclerosis. This receptor was identified in a female donor in good health, enrolled as a control in a pregnancy study. The sequencing here drew on CD4+ T cells from peripheral blood mononuclear cells, taken in the second trimester of pregnancy. V gene TRBV2 combines with J gene TRBJ2-1; 7 nucleotides match TRBD2. CDR3 DNA: TGTGCCAGCAGTGAAGTCCAGCGGGGCAACTACAATGAGCAGTTCTTC. It yields the protein CASSEVQRGNYNEQFF.